The 9 T cell receptor beta chains below all came from one sample that was sequenced in a study of beta chain features in type 1 diabetes. TCRB transcripts that were expressed got sequenced, as all of the isolated RNA had been reverse transcribed. Measured with immunoSEQ multiplex PCR; TCRdb has only the in-frame clones, and not every one. The table lists around 400,000 clones, roughly 15% of them singletons, with under 0.02% in the top ten. Sequences were obtained from naive CD4+ T cells from blood. The receptors originated from a woman younger than 35 in good health.

This clone showed up just a few times. V is TRBV7-9 and J is TRBJ2-1; D gene unclear. This CDR3 is built from 11 residues. Trimming pared 1 base from V and 7 bases from J, leaving 2 bases between. Germline-derived CDR1 and CDR2 are SEHNR and FQNEAQ (reference sequence). CDR3 coding DNA: TGTGCCAGCAGCTTAGTAAATGAGCAGTTCTTC. It specifies CASSLVNEQFF.

The J gene is TRBJ2-1, the V gene TRBV10-3, with a weak D call TRBD2 (6 bases). Per germline, CDR1 ENHRY and CDR2 SYGVKD. The CDR3 runs 15 residues. V lost 4 bases to trimming and J lost 6 bases, with 16 bases between them. The chain's CDR3 is CAISGQTWRGNEQFF. CDR3 DNA: TGTGCCATCAGTGGGCAGACCTGGAGGGGCAATGAGCAGTTCTTC.

The V gene is TRBV28, the J gene TRBJ1-2, with D unresolved. Trimming cost V 3 bases and J 8 bases, with 7 bases left between them. This CDR3 has 11 residues. Germline CDR1 is MDHEN and CDR2 is SYDVKM. The CDR3 DNA is TGTGCCAGCAGTTTCGTGGGCGGCTACACCTTC. It encodes CASSFVGGYTF.

This chain connects TRBV18 to TRBJ2-1, with 7 bases fitting TRBD1. Unmatched junction bases numbered 9, after V lost 3 bases and J lost 4 bases. From germline, CDR1 is KGHSH and CDR2 LQKENI. The CDR3 extends over 16 amino acids. In DNA, the CDR3 is TGTGCCAGCTCACCCCGACAGGGCAGTTTTTACAATGAGCAGTTCTTC. Its translation: CASSPRQGSFYNEQFF.

The J gene is TRBJ2-2, the V gene TRBV11-2; the match to TRBD2 covers 9 bases. Unmatched junction bases numbered 13, after V lost 5 bases and J lost 6 bases. The CDR3 has 17 residues. Per germline, CDR1 SGHAT and CDR2 FQNNGV. CDR3 sequence (DNA): TGTGCCAGCAGCCCCGGAGATTACGCGGGAGGGTCCGGGGAGCTGTTTTTT. Protein product: CASSPGDYAGGSGELFF.

The chain employs TRBV10-3 and TRBJ2-1; TRBD2 matches 7 bases. With V trimmed by 4 bases and J by 1 base, 7 bases remained unmatched. Germline CDR1 ENHRY, CDR2 SYGVKD. The CDR3 is 16 residues long. The CDR3 region is CAISGGPSGSYNEQFF. The CDR3 DNA is TGTGCCATCAGTGGAGGGCCTAGCGGTTCCTACAATGAGCAGTTCTTC.

Only a few counts were recorded for this clone. V gene TRBV5-6 combines with J gene TRBJ1-1, with 10 bases matching TRBD1. The CDR3 totals 13 residues. The V segment lost 3 bases and the J segment 5 bases; nucleotides outside the gene matches: 1. Looked up from germline, CDR1 is SGHDT and CDR2 is YYEEEE. This CDR3 is CASSWGQGTEAFF. As DNA, the CDR3 is TGTGCCAGCAGCTGGGGACAGGGGACTGAAGCTTTCTTT. The full variable domain, completed using reference TRBV5-6 and TRBJ1-1, is DAGVTQSPTHLIKTRGQQVTLRCSPKSGHDTVSWYQQALGQGPQFIFQYYEEEERQRGNFPDRFSGHQFPNYSSELNVNALLLGDSALYLCASSWGQGTEAFFGQGTRLTVV.

This clone has a handful of counts. The chain joins TRBV29-1 to TRBJ2-7; a possible D gene is TRBD1 (7 bases). The CDR3 is 16 amino acids. V dropped 5 bases and J dropped 0 bases, with 20 bases sitting between them. Germline CDR1 reads SQVTM; CDR2 reads ANQGSEA. CDR3 sequence reads: CSVRRADRESSYEQYF. DNA of the CDR3: TGCAGCGTTCGGAGGGCCGACAGGGAAAGCTCCTACGAGCAGTACTTC.

Only a few counts were recorded for this clone. V and J are TRBV30 and TRBJ1-5; a weak D match, TRBD1 (6 bases). The CDR3 is 13 amino acids. The germline V and J ends were trimmed by 1 base and 4 bases, with 8 bases remaining between them. Germline CDR1 reads GTSNPN; CDR2 reads SVGIG (reference sequence). The CDR3, as DNA: TGTGCCTGGAGTGACACAGGGAATCAGCCCCAGCATTTT. Translated, it gives CAWSDTGNQPQHF.